This TCR beta chain originates from a study of blood T cell repertoires in COVID-19. Study-wide context: Sites across the United States, Italy and Spain contributed samples from acute and convalescent COVID-19. In each case, the material was cDNA or gDNA derived from T cells, B-cell-depleted T cells, or PBMCs.

Under the authors' procedure: Quantification of nucleated cells was approximated via reference gene primer amplification. The data were produced by immunoSEQ multiplex PCR, yet TCRdb's version contains in-frame clones alone and is incomplete. V and J calls plus clone size are reproduced from that table; the DNA served to infer D and trimming. The table has about 20,000 clones, less than 85% seen once; the top ten hold roughly 56%. Germline-derived CDR1 and CDR2 are LNHDA and SQIVND (reference sequence). The V and J ends lost 3 bases and 2 bases, in that order; junction bases with no gene match: 5. The CDR3 has 15 amino acids.

This chain links TRBV19 with TRBJ1-1; 8 bases fit TRBD1. This receptor was taken from a man older than 75 with acute or convalescent COVID-19. Sequencing was performed on peripheral blood. The CDR3 region is CASSIFGQGNTEAFF. DNA of the CDR3: TGTGCCAGTAGTATCTTCGGACAGGGAAACACTGAAGCTTTCTTT.